The 23 T cell receptor beta chains given below trace back to one sample, sequenced in a study of T cells expressing NK-cell markers. TCRdb reprocessed the 5' RACE reads and keeps a single row for each CDR3 protein, giving no DNA. There are under 500,000 distinct CDR3 sequences in the sample, with 6% to 8% held by the top ten. Material for sequencing was blood T cells: a sorted CD56 or NKG2C T cell subset, CD4+ or CD8+ T cells, or bulk PBMC T cells (not recorded which). The source is a woman between 18 and 69 years old in good health.

The chain is built from TRBV29-1 and TRBJ1-2. The germline CDR1 and CDR2 sequences are SQVTM and ANQGSEA. CDR3 length: 12 residues. The CDR3 loop reads CSVDRRNYGYTF.

The V call is TRBV9, the J call TRBJ2-5. Germline V CDR1 and CDR2: SGDLS, YYNGEE. This CDR3 has 13 amino acids. The CDR3 loop is CASSVGTQETQYF.

The chain is built from TRBV29-1 and TRBJ2-1; TCRdb picks TRBD2, but there is no DNA to check that call. In germline, CDR1 is SQVTM, CDR2 ANQGSEA. The CDR3 spans 16 residues. Here the CDR3 reads CSVTSGAPRFYNEQFF.

The chain links TRBV30 to TRBJ2-5; checking the TCRdb D call of TRBD1 is not possible without DNA. The germline V gene has CDR1 GTSNPN and CDR2 SVGIG (reference sequence). The CDR3 has 12 residues. This chain's CDR3 is CAGKGEKETQYF.

The chain has TRBV30 and TRBJ1-5; TCRdb's D gene call, TRBD1, goes unchecked for lack of DNA. The CDR3 runs to 16 residues. CDR1 and CDR2 from the germline V gene are GTSNPN and SVGIG (reference sequence). The CDR3 loop reads CAWSVSGHNSNQPQHF.

This sequence joins TRBV28 and TRBJ1-1. The CDR3 sequence is 15 residues long. The germline gives CDR1 MDHEN, CDR2 SYDVKM. The CDR3 protein is CASSSGRLMNTEAFF.

The chain is built from TRBV9 and TRBJ2-3. From germline, CDR1 is SGDLS and CDR2 YYNGEE. The CDR3 extends over 14 amino acids. CDR3: CASSPEVNMDTQYF.

The rearrangement joins TRBV15 to TRBJ1-2; TCRdb outputs TRBD1, but without DNA this stays unchecked. The CDR3 spans 17 residues. Germline-derived CDR1 and CDR2 are LNHNV and YYDKDF (reference sequence). CDR3 amino acids: CATSRNRDEGNLYGYTF.

The chain couples TRBV12-3 or TRBV12-4 to TRBJ2-7; TCRdb indicates TRBD1, and absent DNA this call remains unverified. The CDR3 sequence is 14 residues long. This chain's CDR3 is CASSPRTGSYEQYF.

The chain employs TRBV7-3 and TRBJ2-3; absent DNA, TCRdb's TRBD2 call cannot be checked. The germline gives CDR1 SGHTA, CDR2 FQGTGA. This CDR3 region has 17 residues. CDR3: CASSPLRLAERTDTQYF.

The V gene is TRBV24-1, the J gene TRBJ2-3; TCRdb picks TRBD2, but there is no DNA to check that call. CDR1 KGHDR and CDR2 SFDVKD come from the germline V gene. This CDR3 spans 16 amino acids. CDR3: CATSDPGLANTDTQYF.

The V and J genes are TRBV23-1 and TRBJ1-5; TCRdb reports TRBD1, a call that lacks DNA to check it against. Being an ORF, TRBV23-1 has a function that is uncertain. CDR3 length: 14 amino acids. CDR3 amino acids: CASSLWGRNQPQHF.

J is TRBJ1-2 and V is TRBV28. CDR1 is MDHEN, CDR2 SYDVKM, per germline. The CDR3 has 11 residues. The CDR3 loop is CASSALYGYTF.

The J gene is TRBJ2-1, the V gene TRBV28; TCRdb proposes TRBD2, but this gene call is untestable without DNA. The CDR3 extends over 14 amino acids. Germline loops: CDR1 MDHEN, CDR2 SYDVKM. The chain's CDR3 is CAIGTSGNNNEQFF.

The chain joins TRBV4-2 to TRBJ2-3; TCRdb's D call of TRBD1 is untestable without DNA. There are 18 residues in the CDR3. Per germline, CDR1 LGHNA and CDR2 YNFKEQ. This chain's CDR3 is CASSPSMGGPLTTDTQYF.

CDR3 amino acids: CASSLAGWFAGELFF. The genes are TRBV12-3 or TRBV12-4 and TRBJ2-2. The CDR3 sequence is 15 residues long.

The rearrangement joins TRBV12-3 or TRBV12-4 to TRBJ2-7; TCRdb lists TRBD1, though no DNA is available to test this call. This CDR3 is built from 16 residues. CDR3 loop: CASSGHRGPTDYEQYF.

The CDR3 is CASSYSTRLAGVAGELFF. The chain links TRBV6-2 or TRBV6-3 to TRBJ2-2; there is no DNA to check the TCRdb D call of TRBD2. Germline CDR1 reads MNHEY; CDR2 reads SVGEGT. The CDR3 loop spans 18 amino acids.

This CDR3 is CASSPLRGTAAATSEKLFF. The V gene is TRBV9, the J gene TRBJ1-4; TCRdb lists TRBD1, though no DNA is available to test this call. Looked up from germline, CDR1 is SGDLS and CDR2 is YYNGEE. The CDR3 totals 19 residues.

The chain couples TRBV6-1 to TRBJ2-4; TCRdb calls TRBD2, which cannot be checked without DNA. This CDR3 is 17 amino acids long. The germline V gene encodes CDR1 MNHNS and CDR2 SASEGT. The CDR3 region is CASRRGLKGGAKNIQYF.

The chain has TRBV12-3 or TRBV12-4 and TRBJ2-1; the D call of TRBD2 rests on TCRdb alone, since no DNA is present to check it. The CDR3 has 13 residues. CDR3 loop: CASKEREVNEQFF.

The chain uses TRBV9 and TRBJ2-2. Germline CDR1 is SGDLS and CDR2 is YYNGEE. This CDR3 region has 15 residues. Here the CDR3 reads CASSGNFRDTGELFF.

V and J are TRBV20-1 and TRBJ2-1. The CDR3 contains 11 residues. Germline loops: CDR1 DFQATT, CDR2 SNEGSKA (reference sequence). Here the CDR3 reads CSARFYNEQFF.